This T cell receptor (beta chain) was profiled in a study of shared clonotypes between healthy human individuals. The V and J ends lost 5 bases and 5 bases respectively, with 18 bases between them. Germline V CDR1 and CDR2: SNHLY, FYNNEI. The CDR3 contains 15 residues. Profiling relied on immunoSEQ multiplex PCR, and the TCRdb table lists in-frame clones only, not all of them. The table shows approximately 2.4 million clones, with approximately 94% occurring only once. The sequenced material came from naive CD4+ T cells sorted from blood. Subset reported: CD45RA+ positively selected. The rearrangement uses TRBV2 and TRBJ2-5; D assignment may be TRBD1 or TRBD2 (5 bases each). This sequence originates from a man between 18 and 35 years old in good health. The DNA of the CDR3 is TGTGCCAGCAGTTCGGGGCCGATCATTGGGGAGACCCAGTACTTC. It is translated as CASSSGPIIGETQYF.